A selection of T cell receptor beta chains follows, all from one sample in a study of blood T cell repertoires in COVID-19. Sequencing was performed with immunoSEQ multiplex PCR; in TCRdb, only in-frame clones are kept and a portion is missing. The data hold about 120,000 clones, with about nine tenths observed a single time. The source material was peripheral blood. The receptors originated from a human donor in a cohort sampled during active COVID-19. CDR3s leave out the opening cysteine and the closing phenylalanine or tryptophan. D genes are given only for firm matches.

j_gene	len	d_gene	v_gene	CDR3aa
TRBJ2-7	11	.	TRBV7-3	ASSPTNSYEQY
TRBJ1-1	10	TRBD1	TRBV29-1	SGGGRGTEAF
TRBJ1-4	13	.	TRBV9	ASSVAGGGNEKLF
TRBJ1-2	12	TRBD1	TRBV3-1/TRBV3-2	ASSQDSGGRGYT
TRBJ2-3	13	TRBD1	TRBV18	ASSLPGQKTDTQY
TRBJ2-6	13	.	TRBV2	ASSTGGFGANVLT
TRBJ1-6	12	TRBD1	TRBV14	ASSQGTGNSPLH
TRBJ2-2	12	.	TRBV19	ASSIKTRTGELF
TRBJ1-1	16	.	TRBV28	ASTPGGAGVGANTEAF
TRBJ2-7	12	.	TRBV18	ASSPGKVPYEQY
TRBJ1-4	12	.	TRBV27	ASTPTATNEKLF
TRBJ2-1	13	TRBD2	TRBV10-2	ASSAPGTSGYEQF
TRBJ2-7	13	TRBD1	TRBV5-1	ASSTDPGGIYEQY
TRBJ2-3	14	TRBD1	TRBV18	ASSPRDRVITDTQY
TRBJ1-6	14	TRBD1	TRBV5-6	ASSTGVRTYNSPLH
TRBJ2-1	13	TRBD2	TRBV14	ASRTSSSSYNEQF
TRBJ2-5	12	.	TRBV2	ASRYETGWSTQY
TRBJ2-5	11	TRBD1	TRBV7-2	ASSFTGGETQY
TRBJ2-5	15	.	TRBV7-9	ASSPVGYSVTRETQY
TRBJ1-2	12	.	TRBV28	ASSQIAPLEGYT
TRBJ2-3	13	TRBD2	TRBV19	ASSSWTSGTDTQY
TRBJ2-1	13	.	TRBV10-3	AIRGSDQKADEQF
TRBJ1-5	13	.	TRBV7-2	ASSSGGASNQPQH
TRBJ1-5	14	.	TRBV5-8	ASSLMSAGLNQPQH
TRBJ2-5	16	.	TRBV24-1	ATSELPPEAAPQETQY
TRBJ1-1	13	.	TRBV24-1	ATSERWTRSTEAF
TRBJ1-5	14	.	TRBV27	ASRWGGQDSNQPQH
TRBJ2-7	12	.	TRBV9	ASSVGASGLEQY
TRBJ1-6	14	.	TRBV5-5	ASSLGVAAYNSPLH
TRBJ2-1	14	TRBD2	TRBV5-1	ASSRRLAGGDNEQF